The clone carrying this T cell receptor beta chain was recorded at least ten times. Trimming took off 3 bases at V and 9 bases at J, with 6 bases between the two ends. The length of the CDR3 is 11 residues. This specimen belongs to a study of patients and donors after allogeneic stem cell transplantation. TCRdb re-called the RT-PCR reads through MiXCR, storing one row per CDR3 protein. Altogether about 960,000 distinct CDR3 sequences are present, about a sixth being singletons, with the ten largest covering 6%. The chain employs TRBV12-3 or TRBV12-4 and TRBJ2-1, with a weak D call TRBD2 (5 bases). The clonotype comes from a human donor who was either an allogeneic HSCT recipient or a stem cell or donor lymphocyte infusion donor (not recorded which). It is not recorded whose cells these are; they may come from a transplant donor. The sequenced sample consisted of blood, either unsorted or a sorted T cell fraction (not recorded which). The CDR3: CASSFGSEQFF. The DNA of the CDR3 is TGTGCCAGCAGTTTTGGGAGTGAGCAGTTCTTC.